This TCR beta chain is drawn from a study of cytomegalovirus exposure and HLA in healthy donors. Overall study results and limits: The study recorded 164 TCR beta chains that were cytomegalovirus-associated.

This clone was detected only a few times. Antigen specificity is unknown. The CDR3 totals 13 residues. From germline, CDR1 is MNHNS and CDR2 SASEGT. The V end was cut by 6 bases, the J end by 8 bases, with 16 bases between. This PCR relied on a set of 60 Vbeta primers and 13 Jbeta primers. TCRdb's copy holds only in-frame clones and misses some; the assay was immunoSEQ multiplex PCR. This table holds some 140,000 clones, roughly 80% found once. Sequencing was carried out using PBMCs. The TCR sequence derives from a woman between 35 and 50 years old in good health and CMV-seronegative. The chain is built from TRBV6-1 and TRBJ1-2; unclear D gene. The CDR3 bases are TGTGCCAGCAGCGGCCCCACGAGGTACGGCTACACCTTC. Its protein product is CASSGPTRYGYTF.